Reported below is one T cell receptor beta chain. Using immunoSEQ multiplex PCR, the repertoire was profiled, and TCRdb retains in-frame clones only, with some absent. The repertoire holds approximately 350,000 clones, with about 90% as singletons. This sample is part of a study of blood T cell repertoires in COVID-19. For the study at large: Sources were T cells, B-cell-depleted T cells, or PBMCs; the material itself was cDNA or gDNA.

V trimming: 4 bases; J trimming: 4 bases; junction bases outside the gene matches: 8. In germline, CDR1 is SQVTM, CDR2 ANQGSEA. CDR3 length equals 15 residues. Sequenced sample: peripheral blood. This clonotype originated in a man in his forties with acute or convalescent COVID-19. The rearrangement joins TRBV29-1 to TRBJ2-3; 10 positions match TRBD2. The CDR3 sequence: CSVGRGAGGADTQYF. The CDR3 DNA is TGCAGCGTTGGCAGGGGAGCGGGGGGGGCAGATACGCAGTATTTT.